The rows below give T cell receptor beta chains drawn from one sample of a study of blood T cell repertoires in COVID-19. Some clones are missing from TCRdb's copy, which holds only in-frame ones; the method was immunoSEQ multiplex PCR. Here the sample spans about 220,000 clones, 80% to 85% being singletons. The source material was peripheral blood. Every receptor here comes from a woman aged 25 to 39 who had recovered from COVID-19. Each CDR3 is given with its conserved first and last residue. The order of the fields is clone size, V gene, J gene, D gene, CDR3 protein, CDR3 DNA. D genes are given only for firm matches. Clone size is stated in some rows and not others, as once, few, many or a class when expanded.

few	TRBV5-5	TRBJ2-7	NA	CASSPLAMSSYEQYF	TGTGCCAGCAGTCCTCTAGCGATGAGCTCCTACGAGCAGTACTTC
NA	TRBV7-9	TRBJ1-1	NA	CASSPIRGGTEAFF	TGTGCCAGCAGCCCCATCCGCGGGGGTACTGAAGCTTTCTTT
once	TRBV19	TRBJ2-1	NA	CASSIVRVDRNEQFF	TGTGCCAGTAGTATAGTACGGGTAGATAGGAATGAGCAGTTCTTC
NA	TRBV4-2	TRBJ2-2	TRBD1	CASSQASGTGTGELFF	TGTGCCAGCAGCCAAGCCTCCGGGACAGGCACCGGGGAGCTGTTTTTT
NA	TRBV19	TRBJ2-1	TRBD2	CASSLSGLAYNEQFF	TGTGCCAGTAGTCTTAGTGGACTAGCCTACAATGAGCAGTTCTTC
NA	TRBV6-6	TRBJ2-1	NA	CASSYARGDEQFF	TGTGCCAGCAGTTACGCCAGGGGAGATGAGCAGTTCTTC
NA	TRBV7-6	TRBJ1-3	NA	CASSPFPSGNTIYF	TGTGCCAGCAGTCCATTCCCCTCTGGAAACACCATATATTTT
once	TRBV10-2	TRBJ2-7	NA	CASSDEVIGEQYF	TGCGCCAGCAGTGATGAGGTTATTGGCGAGCAGTACTTC
few	TRBV19	TRBJ1-6	TRBD1	CASSIASDRGYNSPLHF	TGTGCCAGTAGTATAGCCTCGGACAGGGGCTATAATTCACCCCTCCACTTT
NA	TRBV28	TRBJ1-5	NA	CASSLYRDLPPQHF	TGTGCCAGCAGTTTATATCGGGATTTGCCGCCCCAGCATTTT
NA	TRBV10-1	TRBJ2-3	NA	CASSEGTSNTQYF	TGCGCCAGCAGTGAGGGGACTTCCAATACGCAGTATTTT
NA	TRBV15	TRBJ2-5	NA	CATSRVGPSRETQYF	TGTGCCACCAGCAGAGTTGGCCCAAGCAGGGAGACCCAGTACTTC
NA	TRBV2	TRBJ2-5	TRBD2	CASSPRLAGEETQYF	TGTGCCAGCAGTCCCCGACTAGCGGGAGAGGAGACCCAGTACTTC
NA	TRBV5-5	TRBJ1-2	NA	CASSSRSGYDGYTF	TGTGCCAGCAGCTCCCGCAGTGGTTACGATGGCTACACCTTC
NA	TRBV29-1	TRBJ2-7	TRBD2	CSVGSSGSGYEQYF	TGCAGCGTTGGTAGCAGCGGGAGCGGTTACGAGCAGTACTTC
NA	TRBV6-5	TRBJ1-2	NA	CASNAAGDYGYTF	TGTGCCAGCAATGCGGCAGGGGACTATGGCTACACCTTC
NA	TRBV5-6	TRBJ2-2	NA	CASSLASGGELFF	TGTGCCAGCAGCTTGGCGTCCGGGGGGGAGCTGTTTTTT
NA	TRBV10-3	TRBJ2-7	NA	CAISESLGLQIQYF	TGTGCCATCAGTGAGAGTCTAGGACTCCAGATTCAGTACTTC
NA	TRBV27	TRBJ2-7	TRBD2	CASSPGTSGISYEQYF	TGTGCCAGCAGTCCGGGGACTAGCGGGATCTCCTACGAGCAGTACTTC
NA	TRBV21-1	TRBJ2-7	NA	CASSTTGTSGYDEQYF	TGTGCCAGCAGCACAACCGGGACTAGCGGTTACGACGAGCAGTACTTC
NA	TRBV6-5	TRBJ2-7	TRBD2	CASRAGLAEYYEQYF	TGTGCCAGCAGAGCGGGACTAGCGGAGTACTACGAGCAGTACTTC
NA	TRBV11-2	TRBJ2-5	TRBD1	CASSHRGLGETQYF	TGTGCCAGCAGCCACAGGGGGCTGGGGGAGACCCAGTACTTC
NA	TRBV11-2	TRBJ2-2	TRBD2	CASSRGRGGLTGELFF	TGTGCCAGCAGCCGAGGGAGGGGAGGGTTAACCGGGGAGCTGTTTTTT
NA	TRBV28	TRBJ2-3	TRBD2	CASSFVGLAGDVDTQYF	TGTGCCAGCAGTTTCGTGGGACTAGCGGGAGACGTAGATACGCAGTATTTT
NA	TRBV4-2	TRBJ2-1	NA	CASSQDYGGSYNEQFF	TGTGCCAGCAGCCAAGATTATGGCGGATCCTACAATGAGCAGTTCTTC
NA	TRBV15	TRBJ1-1	NA	CATSRVPRANTEAFF	TGTGCCACCAGCAGAGTGCCCAGGGCGAACACTGAAGCTTTCTTT
NA	TRBV28	TRBJ2-7	TRBD2	CASSFRLAATYEQYF	TGTGCCAGCAGTTTTCGACTAGCGGCTACCTACGAGCAGTACTTC